This T cell receptor (beta chain) was found in a study of T-cell reconstitution after alpha-beta-depleted transplantation in children. Findings of the study overall: At the one-year point after transplant, T-cell counts and TCRbeta diversity were found to come mostly from T cells that had been newly produced. After transplant, high TCRbeta diversity at day 60 in some patients arose from surviving recipient T cells and thymic progenitors.

This sample's TCRbeta library carried unique molecular identifier barcodes. TCRdb reprocessed the PCR reads via MiXCR and lists one record per CDR3 protein. The profile shows fewer than 250,000 distinct CDR3 sequences, roughly a sixth of them singletons. With regard to this clonotype: Its antigen is not known.

The germline V gene has CDR1 SQVTM and CDR2 ANQGSEA. The CDR3 length is 12 residues. Trimming removed 6 bases from V and 1 base from J, with 9 bases in between. This chain joins TRBV29-1 and TRBJ1-1; unclear D gene. The source was PBMCs, mostly from graft donor cells, collected 360 days after TCRalphabeta/CD19-depleted stem cell transplant. The receptor comes from a male patient under 10 years old who had a stem cell transplant for acute lymphoblastic leukemia, so the T cells may come from the graft donor. The CDR3 sequence is CSVLRGNTEAFF. CDR3 DNA: TGCAGCGTGCTCCGGGGGAACACTGAAGCTTTCTTT.